This T cell receptor (beta chain) is from a study of T cells in Graves' hyperthyroidism and ophthalmopathy. Findings and caveats of the study: Expanded thyroid clonotypes (above 0.001) were mostly also found in blood. A 13 V-J signature model discriminated ophthalmopathy versus stable hyperthyroidism.

Remarks on this clonotype: Its antigen remains unknown.

What was amplified from RNA transcripts were TCR beta CDR3 regions. HTBI primers drove first-round RT-PCR of the TCR CDR3. In TCRdb, the multiplex PCR reads were re-called with MiXCR into one record per CDR3 protein. The sample holds fewer than 650,000 distinct CDR3 sequences, around 43% seen once. This clonotype was sampled from an adult woman with Graves' disease, either hyperthyroidism or ophthalmopathy (not recorded which). The specimen sequenced was peripheral blood or thyroid tissue (not recorded which).

The CDR3 region has the DNA TGCGCCAGCAGTGAGGACGGCAACATGAACACTGAAGCTTTCTTT. Translation gives CASSEDGNMNTEAFF. The J gene is TRBJ1-1, the V gene TRBV10-2, with D unclear. Trimming took 2 bases from V and 0 from J, leaving 10 bases between them. Germline loops: CDR1 WSHSY, CDR2 SAAADI. The CDR3 has 15 amino acids.